This T cell receptor beta chain appears in the sequencing data of a study of T cell clonotyping in hematopoietic cell transplantation. The study's findings and limits: Pathologically expanded recipient clonotypes increased progressively from day 30 to day 180 as diversity fell.

The CDR3 sequence is 12 residues long. The germline V gene has CDR1 MNHEY and CDR2 SMNVEV (reference sequence). V lost 5 bases, J lost 1 base, and 5 bases lay in between. Notes on this clone: Its specificity is not known.

Sequencing used immunoSEQ multiplex PCR; TCRdb keeps in-frame clones, though not all of them. Of about 5,000 clones listed, roughly 91% are singletons. The TCR originated in a male patient aged 70 to 80 who had an allogeneic stem cell transplant from an unrelated donor, so T cells may come from the graft donor. Some clones in this sample may be carry-over from other donors' samples. The starting material was peripheral blood mononuclear cells, obtained 100 days after allogeneic stem cell transplant. The chain employs TRBV27 and TRBJ1-1; no clear D gene. CDR3 protein: CASSAWNTEAFF. The CDR3 DNA is TGTGCCAGCAGTGCTTGGAACACTGAAGCTTTCTTT.